These T cell receptor beta chains were read from a single sample in a study of naive and memory T cell subsets. Each CDR3 protein is one row after TCRdb ran MiXCR on the UMI-ligation and nested PCR reads. Counted here are 95,000 to 150,000 distinct CDR3 sequences, roughly 36% occurring once; the ten biggest clones make up 0.9%. The sample was central memory CD4+ T cells from blood. These receptors originate from a human donor in good health. The CDR3 runs from the conserved cysteine through the conserved F or W. The D gene is left open where the match is weak. Some rows mark clone size as missing; the rest say once, few, many or name a class of expanded clone.

j_gene,v_gene,abundance,d_gene,CDR3aa,CDR3nt
TRBJ2-7,TRBV2,.,TRBD2,CASSTPSGALNEQYF,TGTGCCAGCAGTACCCCTAGCGGGGCATTGAACGAGCAGTACTTC
TRBJ2-3,TRBV10-1,.,.,CASSESSDTQYF,TGCGCCAGCAGTGAGAGTTCAGATACGCAGTATTTT
TRBJ1-1,TRBV5-1,.,.,CASSFGGAADTEAFF,TGCGCCAGCAGCTTTGGGGGCGCGGCGGACACTGAAGCTTTCTTT
TRBJ2-7,TRBV2,few,.,CAGRRFDEQYF,TGTGCCGGCAGGAGATTCGACGAGCAGTACTTC
TRBJ2-2,TRBV14,few,.,CASRFTGTTGELFF,TGTGCCAGCAGGTTTACAGGGACCACCGGGGAGCTGTTTTTT
TRBJ1-5,TRBV19,.,.,CASREGTNSNQPQHF,TGTGCCAGTAGGGAGGGAACAAATAGCAATCAGCCCCAGCATTTT
TRBJ1-1,TRBV18,.,.,CASSPPKGLNTEAFF,TGTGCCAGCTCACCACCGAAAGGCCTGAACACTGAAGCTTTCTTT
TRBJ2-3,TRBV18,.,TRBD2,CASSPGLAGDTQYF,TGTGCCAGCTCACCGGGACTAGCGGGAGATACGCAGTATTTT
TRBJ2-1,TRBV18,few,TRBD2,CASSPGSGRVNEQFF,TGTGCCAGCTCACCGGGGAGCGGGAGGGTCAATGAGCAGTTCTTC
TRBJ2-2,TRBV28,.,.,CASRSPRLVNTGELFF,TGTGCCAGCAGGTCCCCTCGGCTAGTCAACACCGGGGAGCTGTTTTTT
TRBJ2-7,TRBV28,.,TRBD1,CASRTRTGWASYEQYF,TGTGCCAGCAGAACTCGGACAGGGTGGGCCTCCTACGAGCAGTACTTC
TRBJ2-6,TRBV20-1,.,.,CSALTPPAAGANVLTF,TGCAGTGCCCTGACACCTCCGGCTGCTGGGGCCAACGTCCTGACTTTC
TRBJ2-7,TRBV30,few,.,CAWSSSGMPNPYEQYF,TGTGCCTGGAGTTCGAGCGGTATGCCTAACCCCTACGAGCAGTACTTC
TRBJ2-2,TRBV19,.,.,CASSIGGNAGELFF,TGTGCCAGTAGTATTGGTGGGAACGCCGGGGAGCTGTTTTTT
TRBJ2-1,TRBV5-1,once,TRBD2,CASRWTSGSSYNEQFF,TGCGCCAGCAGGTGGACTAGCGGAAGCTCCTACAATGAGCAGTTCTTC
TRBJ1-4,TRBV5-5,.,.,CASSLARGLDNEKLFF,TGTGCCAGCAGCTTGGCCCGGGGGCTAGATAATGAAAAACTGTTTTTT
TRBJ2-7,TRBV29-1,.,.,CSVNLQRKGAKGGDYEQYF,TGCAGCGTAAATCTGCAGCGTAAAGGAGCGAAAGGGGGAGACTACGAGCAGTACTTC
TRBJ2-7,TRBV5-4,.,.,CASSLFSYEQYF,TGTGCCAGCAGCTTGTTCTCCTACGAGCAGTACTTC
TRBJ1-2,TRBV28,few,.,CASSLGRATAGYTF,TGTGCCAGCAGTTTGGGTAGGGCCACGGCAGGCTACACCTTC
TRBJ2-3,TRBV2,.,.,CASRVAGAPTDTQYF,TGTGCCAGCAGGGTCGCAGGGGCCCCCACAGATACGCAGTATTTT
TRBJ1-6,TRBV6-5,few,.,CASSYRGRSPLHF,TGTGCCAGCAGTTACAGGGGCAGGTCACCCCTCCACTTT
TRBJ2-7,TRBV10-2,.,.,CASRGLGEQYF,TGCGCCAGCAGGGGCCTCGGCGAGCAGTACTTC
TRBJ2-1,TRBV12-2,few,.,CASRLGAEDNEQFF,TGTGCAAGTCGCTTAGGGGCGGAGGACAATGAGCAGTTCTTC
TRBJ2-5,TRBV7-9,.,.,CASSFAGETQYF,TGTGCCAGCAGCTTCGCAGGAGAGACCCAGTACTTC
TRBJ2-2,TRBV6-1,.,.,CASSERGSGELFF,TGTGCCAGCAGCGAAAGGGGCTCCGGGGAGCTGTTTTTT
TRBJ1-4,TRBV28,.,TRBD1,CASRGGTATNEKLFF,TGTGCCAGCAGGGGTGGGACAGCAACTAATGAAAAACTGTTTTTT
TRBJ1-4,TRBV6-5,few,TRBD1,CASSYSNRQGNEKLFF,TGTGCCAGCAGTTACTCGAACCGACAGGGTAATGAAAAACTGTTTTTT
TRBJ2-1,TRBV6-5,.,TRBD2,CASSRGLEVSNEQFF,TGTGCCAGCAGTCGCGGACTAGAAGTATCAAATGAGCAGTTCTTC
TRBJ2-7,TRBV20-1,.,.,CSGRHFGYEQYF,TGCAGTGGGCGCCACTTTGGGTACGAGCAGTACTTC
TRBJ2-1,TRBV5-1,.,.,CASSHGTGIEQFF,TGCGCCAGCAGCCACGGCACAGGGATTGAGCAGTTCTTC
TRBJ2-2,TRBV7-6,.,TRBD2,CASTQGLAGLTGELFF,TGTGCCAGCACCCAAGGACTAGCGGGACTCACCGGGGAGCTGTTTTTT
TRBJ2-5,TRBV20-1,many,.,CSAFPGETQYF,TGCAGTGCTTTTCCGGGGGAGACCCAGTACTTC
TRBJ2-1,TRBV7-9,few,TRBD2,CASLLGTSGSLDEQFF,TGTGCCAGCTTACTCGGGACTAGCGGGAGTTTAGATGAGCAGTTCTTC
TRBJ2-3,TRBV20-1,.,TRBD2,CSATGLADLTDTQYF,TGCAGTGCTACCGGACTAGCGGATCTCACAGATACGCAGTATTTT
TRBJ2-1,TRBV20-1,.,TRBD2,CSAFVTSGIIEQFF,TGCAGTGCTTTTGTGACTAGCGGGATAATTGAGCAGTTCTTC